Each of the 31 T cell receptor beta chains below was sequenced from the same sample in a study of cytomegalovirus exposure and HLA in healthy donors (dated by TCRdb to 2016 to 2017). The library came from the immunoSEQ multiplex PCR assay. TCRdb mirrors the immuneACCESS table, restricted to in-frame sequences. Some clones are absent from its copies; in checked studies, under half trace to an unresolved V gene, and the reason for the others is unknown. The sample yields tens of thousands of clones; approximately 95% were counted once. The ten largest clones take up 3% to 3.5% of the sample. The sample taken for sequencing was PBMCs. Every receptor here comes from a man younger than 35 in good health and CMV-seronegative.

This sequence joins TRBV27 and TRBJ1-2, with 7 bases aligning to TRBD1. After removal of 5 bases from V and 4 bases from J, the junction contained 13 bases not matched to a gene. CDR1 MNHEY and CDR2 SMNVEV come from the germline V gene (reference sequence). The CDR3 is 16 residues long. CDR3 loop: CASSGLDRVPLYGYTF. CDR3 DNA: TGTGCCAGCAGTGGGCTCGACAGGGTTCCCCTCTATGGCTACACCTTC.

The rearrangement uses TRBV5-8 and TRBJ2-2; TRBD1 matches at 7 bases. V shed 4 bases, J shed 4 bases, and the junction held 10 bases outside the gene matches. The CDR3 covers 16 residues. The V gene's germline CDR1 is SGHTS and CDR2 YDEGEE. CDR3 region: CASSKLRDSATGELFF. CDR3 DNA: TGTGCCAGCAGCAAACTGAGGGACAGTGCCACCGGGGAGCTGTTTTTT.

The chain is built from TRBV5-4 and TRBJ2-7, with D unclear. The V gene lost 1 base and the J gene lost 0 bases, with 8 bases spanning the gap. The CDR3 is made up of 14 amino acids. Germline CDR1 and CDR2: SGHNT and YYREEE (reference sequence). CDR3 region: CASSLTRSSYEQYF. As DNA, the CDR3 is TGTGCCAGCAGCTTGACGCGGAGCTCCTACGAGCAGTACTTC. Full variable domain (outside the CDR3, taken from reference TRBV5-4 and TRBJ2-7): ETGVTQSPTHLIKTRGQQVTLRCSSQSGHNTVSWYQQALGQGPQFIFQYYREEENGRGNFPPRFSGLQFPNYSSELNVNALELDDSALYLCASSLTRSSYEQYFGPGTRLTVT.

CDR3 residues: CASSRLAGGFYNEQFF. The CDR3 region has the DNA TGTGCCAGCAGTCGACTAGCGGGGGGCTTTTACAATGAGCAGTTCTTC. The V and J genes are TRBV11-1 and TRBJ2-1, with 13 bases fitting TRBD2. The V gene's germline CDR1 is SGHAT and CDR2 FQDESV (reference sequence). CDR3 length equals 16 residues. Losses at the gene ends were 6 bases for V and 4 bases for J; bases not matched to a gene: 6.

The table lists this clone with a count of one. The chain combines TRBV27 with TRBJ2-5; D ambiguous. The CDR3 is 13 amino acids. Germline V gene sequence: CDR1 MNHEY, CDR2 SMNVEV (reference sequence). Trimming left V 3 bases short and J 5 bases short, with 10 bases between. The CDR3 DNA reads TGTGCCAGCAGTTTTCGACCCGGGGAGACCCAGTACTTC. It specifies CASSFRPGETQYF.

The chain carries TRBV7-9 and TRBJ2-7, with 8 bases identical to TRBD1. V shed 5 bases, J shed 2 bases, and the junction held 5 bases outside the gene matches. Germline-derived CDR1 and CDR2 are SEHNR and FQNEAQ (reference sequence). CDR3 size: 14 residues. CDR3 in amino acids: CASSGGQAPYEQYF. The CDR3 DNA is TGTGCCAGCAGCGGGGGACAGGCCCCCTACGAGCAGTACTTC.

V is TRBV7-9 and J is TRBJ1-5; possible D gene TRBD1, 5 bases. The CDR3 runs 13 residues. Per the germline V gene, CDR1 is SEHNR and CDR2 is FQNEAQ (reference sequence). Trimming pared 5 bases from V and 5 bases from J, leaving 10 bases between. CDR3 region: CASSVGGYQPQHF. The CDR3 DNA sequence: TGTGCCAGCAGCGTCGGGGGATATCAGCCCCAGCATTTT.

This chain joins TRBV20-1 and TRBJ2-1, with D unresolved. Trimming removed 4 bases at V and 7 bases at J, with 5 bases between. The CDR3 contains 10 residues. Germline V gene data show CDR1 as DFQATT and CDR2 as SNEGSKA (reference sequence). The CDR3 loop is CSATRNEQFF. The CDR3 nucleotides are TGCAGTGCTACCAGGAATGAGCAGTTCTTC.

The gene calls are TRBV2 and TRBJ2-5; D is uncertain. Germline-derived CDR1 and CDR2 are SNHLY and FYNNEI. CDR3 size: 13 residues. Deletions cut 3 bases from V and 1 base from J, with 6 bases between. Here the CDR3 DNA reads TGTGCCAGCAGTGATACTCCCCAAGAGACCCAGTACTTC. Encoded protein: CASSDTPQETQYF.

The DNA for the CDR3 is TGTGCCAGAAGCTATAGAGGACAGGCTGGCACTGAAGCTTTCTTT. This codes for CARSYRGQAGTEAFF. The chain carries TRBV5-3 and TRBJ1-1; 7 bases are a match to TRBD1. TRBV5-3 is recorded as an ORF, its role being uncertain. This CDR3 comprises 15 residues. The J segment lost 4 bases and the V segment lost 3 bases, leaving 9 bases of the junction unmatched.

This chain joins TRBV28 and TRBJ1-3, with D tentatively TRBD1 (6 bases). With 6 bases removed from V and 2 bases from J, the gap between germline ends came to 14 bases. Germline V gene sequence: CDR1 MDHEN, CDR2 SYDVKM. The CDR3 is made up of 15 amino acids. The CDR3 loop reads CASRIQGRPGNTIYF. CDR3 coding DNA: TGTGCCAGCAGGATACAGGGACGGCCTGGAAACACCATATATTTT.

The CDR3 loop reads CASSLGQGYNEQFF. The CDR3, as DNA: TGTGCCAGCAGCTTAGGGCAGGGCTACAATGAGCAGTTCTTC. The rearrangement uses TRBV7-9 and TRBJ2-1, with D possibly TRBD1 on 5 matching bases. Per the germline V gene, CDR1 is SEHNR and CDR2 is FQNEAQ (reference sequence). This CDR3 has 14 residues. The V gene lost 1 base and the J gene lost 3 bases, with 7 bases spanning the gap. Looking up the rest from reference TRBV7-9 and TRBJ2-1 gives the full variable domain: DTGVSQNPRHKITKRGQNVTFRCDPISEHNRLYWYRQTLGQGPEFLTYFQNEAQLEKSRLLSDRFSAERPKGSFSTLEIQRTEQGDSAMYLCASSLGQGYNEQFFGPGTRLTVL.

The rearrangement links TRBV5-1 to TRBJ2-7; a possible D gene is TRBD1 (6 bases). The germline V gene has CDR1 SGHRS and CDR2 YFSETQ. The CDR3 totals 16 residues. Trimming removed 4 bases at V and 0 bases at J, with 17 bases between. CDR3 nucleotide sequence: TGCGCCAGCAGCGCCACTCCCCCGGGACACTCCTACGAGCAGTACTTC. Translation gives CASSATPPGHSYEQYF.

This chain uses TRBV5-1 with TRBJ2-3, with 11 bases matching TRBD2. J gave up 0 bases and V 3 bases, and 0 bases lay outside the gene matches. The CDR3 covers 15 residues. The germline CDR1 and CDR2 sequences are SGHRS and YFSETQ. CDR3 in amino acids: CASSSSGGSTDTQYF. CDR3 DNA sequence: TGCGCCAGCAGCTCTAGCGGGGGGAGCACAGATACGCAGTATTTT. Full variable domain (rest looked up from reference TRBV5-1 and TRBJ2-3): KAGVTQTPRYLIKTRGQQVTLSCSPISGHRSVSWYQQTPGQGLQFLFEYFSETQRNKGNFPGRFSGRQFSNSRSEMNVSTLELGDSALYLCASSSSGGSTDTQYFGPGTRLTVL.

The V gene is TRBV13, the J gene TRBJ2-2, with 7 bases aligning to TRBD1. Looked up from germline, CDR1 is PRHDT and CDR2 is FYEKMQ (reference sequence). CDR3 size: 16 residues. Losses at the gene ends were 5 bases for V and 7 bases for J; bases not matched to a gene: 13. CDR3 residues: CASSLRPTGFGGELFF. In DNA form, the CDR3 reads TGTGCCAGCAGCCTACGACCGACAGGGTTTGGCGGGGAGCTGTTTTTT.

The CDR3 nucleotides read TGTGCCTGGGTCCTTTGGGGCAGAATGAACACTGAAGCTTTCTTT. Its protein is CAWVLWGRMNTEAFF. The chain couples TRBV30 to TRBJ1-1, with D maybe TRBD1 (5 bases). Per germline, CDR1 GTSNPN and CDR2 SVGIG (reference sequence). The ends were cut back, 5 bases at V and 0 bases at J, with 16 bases in the middle. There are 15 residues in the CDR3.

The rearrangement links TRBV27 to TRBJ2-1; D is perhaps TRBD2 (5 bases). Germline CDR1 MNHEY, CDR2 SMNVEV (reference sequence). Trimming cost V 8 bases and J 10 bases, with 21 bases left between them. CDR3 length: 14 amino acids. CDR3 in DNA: TGTGCCAGCGGCCGGACTCAACCCATAAACGAGCAGTTCTTC. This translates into CASGRTQPINEQFF.

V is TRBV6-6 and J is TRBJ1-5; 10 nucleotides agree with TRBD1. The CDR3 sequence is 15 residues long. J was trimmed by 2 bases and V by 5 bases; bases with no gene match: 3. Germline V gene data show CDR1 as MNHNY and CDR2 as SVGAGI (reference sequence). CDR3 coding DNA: TGTGCCAGCAGTCCGGGACAGGGGCGCAATCAGCCCCAGCATTTT. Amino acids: CASSPGQGRNQPQHF.

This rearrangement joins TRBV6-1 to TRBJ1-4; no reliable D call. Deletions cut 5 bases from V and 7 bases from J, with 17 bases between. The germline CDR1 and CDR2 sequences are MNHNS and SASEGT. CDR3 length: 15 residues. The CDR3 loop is CASSLDLLRGEKLFF. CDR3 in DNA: TGTGCCAGCAGTCTTGACCTCCTGAGAGGTGAAAAACTGTTTTTT.

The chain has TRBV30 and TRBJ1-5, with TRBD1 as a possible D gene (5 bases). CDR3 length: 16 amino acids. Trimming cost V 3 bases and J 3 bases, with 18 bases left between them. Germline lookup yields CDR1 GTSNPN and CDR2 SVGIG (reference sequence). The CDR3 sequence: CAWSRNGWGDNQPQHF. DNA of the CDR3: TGTGCCTGGAGCAGGAACGGGTGGGGGGACAATCAGCCCCAGCATTTT.

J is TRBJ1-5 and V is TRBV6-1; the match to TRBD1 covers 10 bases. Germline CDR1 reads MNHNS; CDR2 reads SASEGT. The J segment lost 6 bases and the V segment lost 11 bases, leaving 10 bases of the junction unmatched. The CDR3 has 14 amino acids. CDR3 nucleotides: TGTGCCGCCCCCGGGACAGGGGATTGTCAGCCCCAGCATTTT. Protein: CAAPGTGDCQPQHF.

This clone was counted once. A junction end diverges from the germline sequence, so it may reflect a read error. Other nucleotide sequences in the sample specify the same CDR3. CDR3 residues: CSVAAKGGAEQYF. CDR3 nucleotides: TGCAGTGTTGCGGCCAAAGGCGGGGCCGAGCAGTACTTC. The rearrangement links TRBV29-1 to TRBJ2-7, with D maybe TRBD2 (6 bases). The CDR3 runs to 13 residues. Germline assignment: CDR1 SQVTM and CDR2 ANQGSEA.

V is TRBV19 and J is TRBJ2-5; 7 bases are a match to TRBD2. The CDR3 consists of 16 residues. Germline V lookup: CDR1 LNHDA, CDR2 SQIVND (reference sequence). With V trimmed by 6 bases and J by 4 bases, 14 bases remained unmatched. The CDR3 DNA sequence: TGTGCCAGTAGCCCCCGGAGCGGGATCAGTCGAGAGACCCAGTACTTC. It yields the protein CASSPRSGISRETQYF.

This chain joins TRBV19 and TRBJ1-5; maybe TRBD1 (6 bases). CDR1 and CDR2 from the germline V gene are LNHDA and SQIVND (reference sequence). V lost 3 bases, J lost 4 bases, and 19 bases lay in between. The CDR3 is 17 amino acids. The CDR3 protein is CASSIWPGVAVNQPQHF. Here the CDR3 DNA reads TGTGCCAGTAGTATTTGGCCAGGGGTGGCGGTTAATCAGCCCCAGCATTTT.

The CDR3 loop reads CASSLPVVTDTQYF. CDR3 in DNA: TGTGCCAGCAGTTTGCCAGTGGTGACAGATACGCAGTATTTT. This sequence joins TRBV28 and TRBJ2-3; D gene unclear. Germline V CDR1 and CDR2: MDHEN, SYDVKM. Trimming removed 3 bases at V and 3 bases at J, with 10 bases between. The CDR3 loop spans 14 amino acids. Combining the CDR3 with reference TRBV28 and TRBJ2-3 gives the whole variable domain DVKVTQSSRYLVKRTGEKVFLECVQDMDHENMFWYRQDPGLGLRLIYFSYDVKMKEKGDIPEGYSVSREKKERFSLILESASTNQTSMYLCASSLPVVTDTQYFGPGTRLTVL.

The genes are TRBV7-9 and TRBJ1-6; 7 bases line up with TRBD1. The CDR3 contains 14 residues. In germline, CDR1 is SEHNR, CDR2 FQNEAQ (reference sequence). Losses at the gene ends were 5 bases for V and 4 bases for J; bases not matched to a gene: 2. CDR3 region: CASSRGQYNSPLHF. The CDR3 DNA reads TGTGCCAGCAGCCGGGGACAGTATAATTCACCCCTCCACTTT.

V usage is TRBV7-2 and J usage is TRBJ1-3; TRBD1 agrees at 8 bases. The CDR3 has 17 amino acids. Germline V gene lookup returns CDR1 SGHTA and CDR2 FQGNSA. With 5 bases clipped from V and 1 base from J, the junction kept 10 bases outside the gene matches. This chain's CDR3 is CASSTRTGQLSGNTIYF. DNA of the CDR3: TGTGCCAGCAGCACACGGACAGGGCAACTATCTGGAAACACCATATATTTT.

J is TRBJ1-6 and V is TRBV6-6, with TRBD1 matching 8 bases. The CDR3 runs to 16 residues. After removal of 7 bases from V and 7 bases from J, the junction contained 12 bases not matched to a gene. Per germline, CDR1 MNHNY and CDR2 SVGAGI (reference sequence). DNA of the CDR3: TGTGCCAGCACCGTAGGAATGACAGGGGAAAATTCACCCCTCCACTTT. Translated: CASTVGMTGENSPLHF.

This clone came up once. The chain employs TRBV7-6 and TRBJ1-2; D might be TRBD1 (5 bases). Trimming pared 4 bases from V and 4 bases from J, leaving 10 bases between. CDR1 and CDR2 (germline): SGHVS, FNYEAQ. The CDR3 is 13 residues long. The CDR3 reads CASSSDSSYGYTF. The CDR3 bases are TGTGCCAGCAGCTCAGACAGTTCCTATGGCTACACCTTC.

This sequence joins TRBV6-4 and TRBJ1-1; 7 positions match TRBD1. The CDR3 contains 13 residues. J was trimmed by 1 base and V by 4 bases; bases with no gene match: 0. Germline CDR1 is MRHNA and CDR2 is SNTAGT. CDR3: CASSGDRNTEAFF. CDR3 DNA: TGTGCCAGCAGTGGGGACAGGAACACTGAAGCTTTCTTT.

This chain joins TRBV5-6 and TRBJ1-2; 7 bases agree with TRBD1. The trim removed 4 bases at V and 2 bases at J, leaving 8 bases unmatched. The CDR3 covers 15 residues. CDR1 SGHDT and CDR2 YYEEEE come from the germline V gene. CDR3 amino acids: CASSPRGVSNYGYTF. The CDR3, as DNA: TGTGCCAGCAGCCCCAGGGGGGTTTCGAACTATGGCTACACCTTC.